The sequence of this T cell receptor beta chain was determined in a study of neurological immune-mediated disorders. The CDR3 loop spans 18 amino acids. Germline V lookup: CDR1 SGHDT, CDR2 YYEEEE. The V gene end was trimmed by 4 bases and the J gene end by 1 base; junction bases not matched to a gene: 14. TCRdb itself ran the 5' RACE reads through MiXCR, one entry per CDR3 protein. The repertoire holds around 67,000 distinct CDR3 sequences, with around 5.2% as singletons. This clonotype has at least ten counts. Source material: PBMCs. This chain joins TRBV5-6 and TRBJ2-5, with TRBD2 identical over 9 bases. The source is a man between 18 and 29 years old with multiple sclerosis. The CDR3 is CASSPIPVAGAGQETQYF. Here the CDR3 DNA reads TGTGCCAGCAGCCCGATTCCAGTAGCGGGAGCTGGCCAAGAGACCCAGTACTTC.